This T cell receptor beta chain derives from a study of blood T cell repertoires in COVID-19. Overall study: From the United States, Italy and Spain came samples of acute and convalescent COVID-19. The cDNA or gDNA used as material had been derived from T cells, B-cell-depleted T cells, or PBMCs.

In its sample, this clone was seen a few times. In the authors' workflow: Nucleated cell number was recorded as an estimate derived from reference gene primer amplification. The table came from immunoSEQ multiplex PCR; TCRdb's copy has only in-frame clones and leaves some out. D and trimming come from the DNA, and the V and J calls and clone size come from that table. The sample records about 110,000 clones, about three quarters being singletons. The receptor was isolated from a man older than 75 with acute or convalescent COVID-19. Sample: peripheral blood.

The CDR3 coding sequence is TGTGCCAGCAGCCCCCGCAGGGCCCCTGAAGCTTTCTTT. This codes for CASSPRRAPEAFF. This rearrangement joins TRBV3-1 (or the pseudogene TRBV3-2) to TRBJ1-1; tentative D call: TRBD1 (5 bases). The germline V gene has CDR1 LGHDT and CDR2 YNNKEL (reference sequence). CDR3 length equals 13 residues. Trimming took 4 bases from V and 6 from J, leaving 12 bases between them.